The 10 T cell receptor beta chains below all came from one sample that was sequenced in a study of CD8 T cells in Susac syndrome. RNA in amounts of about 0.45 to 1 ug was reverse transcribed with random hexamers. TCRdb fed the immunoSEQ multiplex PCR reads into MiXCR, producing one record per CDR3 protein. The profile shows approximately 120,000 distinct CDR3 sequences, around 90% of them singletons. Specimen: CD4+ T cells from PBMCs. All receptors come from a human donor in good health.

The V gene is TRBV4-2, the J gene TRBJ2-3; tentatively, D is TRBD1 or TRBD2 (6 bases each). Trimming stripped 0 bases from V and 9 bases from J, with 19 bases between. CDR3 length: 16 residues. CDR1 is LGHNA, CDR2 YNFKEQ, per germline. The CDR3 loop reads CASSQESGANSWTQYF. The CDR3 DNA reads TGTGCCAGCAGCCAAGAGTCGGGGGCAAACTCATGGACGCAGTATTTT.

The CDR3 loop reads CASSLLGSTGELFF. The CDR3 DNA sequence: TGTGCCAGCAGTTTACTGGGCAGCACCGGGGAGCTGTTTTTT. The rearrangement joins TRBV12-3 or TRBV12-4 to TRBJ2-2; D is unclear. The CDR3 has 14 amino acids. Between the trimmed V and J ends, which lost 2 bases and 4 bases, there was a span of 8 bases.

The V and J genes are TRBV20-1 and TRBJ2-3; possibly TRBD2 for D (6 bases). The germline CDR1 and CDR2 sequences are DFQATT and SNEGSKA (reference sequence). This CDR3 region has 13 residues. V lost 3 bases, J lost 3 bases, and 10 bases lay in between. The CDR3 DNA reads as TGCAGTGCTAGGGTCCTAGCGACAGATACGCAGTATTTT. This gives the protein CSARVLATDTQYF.

The J gene is TRBJ1-5, the V gene TRBV30; unclear D gene. The CDR3 contains 14 residues. The V and J ends lost 2 bases and 0 bases respectively, with 8 bases between them. Germline V gene sequence: CDR1 GTSNPN, CDR2 SVGIG (reference sequence). This CDR3 is CAWSLVLSNQPQHF. The CDR3 DNA reads as TGTGCCTGGAGTTTGGTCCTTAGCAATCAGCCCCAGCATTTT.

V and J are TRBV12-3 or TRBV12-4 and TRBJ2-3; D call uncertain. V was cut by 6 bases and J by 1 base, with 11 bases left in between. The CDR3 has 14 amino acids. In nucleotides, the CDR3 is TGTGCCAGCAGAAAACCCGCGGGCACAGATACGCAGTATTTT. Translation: CASRKPAGTDTQYF.

This rearrangement joins TRBV20-1 to TRBJ1-6; D gene ambiguous. The CDR3 runs to 12 residues. The germline V gene encodes CDR1 DFQATT and CDR2 SNEGSKA (reference sequence). V was clipped by 5 bases and J by 7 bases, with 9 bases between them. The CDR3 nucleotides are TGCAGTGCTGCAGATCAGAATTCACCCCTCCACTTT. Translation gives CSAADQNSPLHF.

This sequence joins TRBV12-3 or TRBV12-4 and TRBJ2-7; 7 nucleotides align to TRBD1. The V and J ends lost 6 bases and 4 bases, in that order; junction bases with no gene match: 3. The CDR3 is 12 amino acids. This CDR3 reads CASSGTVYEQYF. CDR3 DNA sequence: TGTGCCAGCAGCGGGACAGTATACGAGCAGTACTTC.

This chain uses TRBV5-1 with TRBJ1-1; D is ambiguous. In germline, CDR1 is SGHRS, CDR2 YFSETQ. With 1 base removed from V and 1 base from J, the gap between germline ends came to 8 bases. The CDR3 spans 14 residues. This CDR3 reads CASSLRQSNTEAFF. The CDR3 DNA follows: TGCGCCAGCAGCTTGCGGCAGTCGAACACTGAAGCTTTCTTT.

V gene TRBV6-4 combines with J gene TRBJ2-3; D unclear. The CDR3 totals 13 residues. Germline CDR1 and CDR2: MRHNA and SNTAGT. Deletions cut 2 bases from V and 1 base from J, with 4 bases between. This CDR3 reads CASSDRGTDTQYF. The DNA of the CDR3 is TGTGCCAGCAGTGACAGGGGCACAGATACGCAGTATTTT.

This sequence joins TRBV28 and TRBJ2-6, with D perhaps matching TRBD1 (5 bases). Per germline, CDR1 MDHEN and CDR2 SYDVKM. Trimming left V 5 bases short and J 0 bases short, with 14 bases between. This CDR3 is built from 17 residues. This chain's CDR3 is CASSVDSSGSGANVLTF. The CDR3 nucleotides read TGTGCCAGCAGTGTAGACAGTTCGGGCTCTGGGGCCAACGTCCTGACTTTC.